This is a list of T cell receptor beta chains from one sample in a study of cytomegalovirus exposure and HLA in healthy donors. Profiled with immunoSEQ multiplex PCR; TCRdb holds only in-frame clones, not every one. The sample holds 100,000 to 150,000 clones, about 78% seen once. The sequenced sample consisted of PBMCs. These receptors all stem from a human donor in good health. Each CDR3 is given with its conserved first and last residue. Each record gives: V gene, D gene, J gene, clone size, CDR3 length, CDR3 protein, CDR3 DNA. The D gene is left open where the match is weak. Only some rows state a clone size, as once, few, many or a class for expanded clones.

TRBV5-1	TRBD2	TRBJ2-5	NA	18	CASTERSLAGGWGETQYF	TGCGCCAGCACCGAGAGATCACTAGCGGGAGGATGGGGGGAGACCCAGTACTTC
TRBV4-3	TRBD2	TRBJ2-6	few	20	CASSQVHAGGRTSGANVLTF	TGCGCCAGCAGCCAAGTCCATGCGGGGGGACGGACCTCTGGGGCCAACGTCCTGACTTTC
TRBV5-1	NA	TRBJ1-2	NA	14	CASSSSGVSYGYTF	TGCGCCAGCAGCTCCTCAGGGGTTAGCTATGGCTACACCTTC
TRBV4-2	NA	TRBJ2-7	NA	13	CASSQGGRGEQYF	TGTGCCAGCAGCCAAGGAGGACGGGGGGAGCAGTACTTC
TRBV19	NA	TRBJ1-2	NA	14	CASSQDNRYYGYTF	TGTGCCAGTAGTCAGGACAACCGTTACTATGGCTACACCTTC
TRBV5-4	TRBD1	TRBJ1-6	NA	14	CASNLPGQDSPLHF	TGTGCCAGCAACTTACCAGGACAGGATTCACCCCTCCACTTT
TRBV30	NA	TRBJ1-3	few	16	CAWSKPQGITGNTIYF	TGTGCCTGGAGTAAACCTCAGGGGATCACTGGAAACACCATATATTTT
TRBV5-5	TRBD2	TRBJ2-3	NA	16	CASSPGLAADSDTQYF	TGTGCCAGCAGCCCAGGACTAGCGGCTGATTCAGATACGCAGTATTTT
TRBV28	TRBD2	TRBJ2-7	NA	13	CASSPGGAGEQYF	TGTGCCAGCAGCCCCGGGGGGGCGGGTGAGCAGTACTTC
TRBV19	NA	TRBJ1-4	NA	15	CASSPWVTEVEKLFF	TGTGCCAGTAGTCCGTGGGTAACCGAGGTAGAAAAACTGTTTTTT
TRBV7-9	TRBD1	TRBJ1-2	NA	15	CASSSGQGAWYGYTF	TGTGCCAGCAGCTCTGGACAGGGGGCTTGGTATGGCTACACCTTC
TRBV9	NA	TRBJ1-3	NA	13	CASTQGFGNTIYF	TGTGCCAGCACGCAGGGCTTTGGAAACACCATATATTTT
TRBV4-3	NA	TRBJ2-1	few	13	CASSQMGGDEQFF	TGCGCCAGCAGCCAAATGGGCGGGGATGAGCAGTTCTTC
TRBV9	NA	TRBJ1-5	NA	14	CASSAGVGNQPQHF	TGTGCCAGCAGCGCAGGGGTTGGCAATCAGCCCCAGCATTTT
TRBV11-1	NA	TRBJ2-3	few	18	CASSLERFGGATADTQYF	TGTGCCAGCAGCTTAGAGAGGTTTGGCGGGGCCACGGCAGATACGCAGTATTTT
TRBV4-3	NA	TRBJ2-2	NA	15	CASSQEARAAGELFF	TGCGCCAGCAGCCAAGAAGCCAGGGCTGCCGGGGAGCTGTTTTTT
TRBV11-3	NA	TRBJ1-2	NA	12	CASSLSANGYTF	TGTGCCAGCAGCTTATCAGCGAATGGCTACACCTTC
TRBV19	NA	TRBJ2-3	NA	16	CASSILGANPTDTQYF	TGTGCCAGTAGTATTTTGGGGGCCAATCCCACAGATACGCAGTATTTT
TRBV6-6	TRBD1	TRBJ2-7	NA	14	CASSPRGPGDEQYF	TGTGCCAGCAGTCCCAGGGGGCCAGGAGACGAGCAGTACTTC
TRBV9	NA	TRBJ1-2	NA	14	CASSPSTGEVGYTF	TGTGCCAGCAGCCCCTCGACGGGGGAAGTTGGCTACACCTTC
TRBV5-4	TRBD1	TRBJ1-1	NA	17	CASSLFPGGYRNTEAFF	TGTGCCAGCAGCTTGTTTCCAGGGGGCTATCGTAACACTGAAGCTTTCTTT
TRBV10-2	TRBD1	TRBJ2-1	NA	13	CASSRTGYNEQFF	TGCGCCAGCAGTCGGACAGGATACAATGAGCAGTTCTTC
TRBV7-7	NA	TRBJ1-4	NA	14	CASSLGGPQEKLFF	TGTGCTAGCAGCTTAGGGGGGCCCCAGGAAAAACTGTTTTTT
TRBV13	TRBD1	TRBJ1-2	NA	14	CASSLRDRVGGYTF	TGTGCCAGCAGCTTAAGGGACAGGGTTGGAGGCTACACCTTC
TRBV11-1	NA	TRBJ2-1	NA	16	CASSPLRERAYNEQFF	TGTGCCAGCAGCCCCCTGAGGGAGCGGGCCTACAATGAGCAGTTCTTC
TRBV18	TRBD1	TRBJ2-1	NA	16	CASSEDRALRYNEQFF	TGTGCCAGCTCAGAAGACAGGGCCTTAAGGTACAATGAGCAGTTCTTC
TRBV7-8	NA	TRBJ1-1	NA	16	CASSRPGQAMNTEAFF	TGTGCCAGCAGCCGACCTGGGCAAGCCATGAACACTGAAGCTTTCTTT
TRBV5-6	NA	TRBJ1-1	NA	14	CASSLTALNTEAFF	TGTGCCAGCAGCTTGACAGCCCTGAACACTGAAGCTTTCTTT
TRBV5-1	TRBD1	TRBJ2-3	NA	15	CASSLQGQSTDTQYF	TGCGCCAGCAGCTTACAGGGACAGAGCACAGATACGCAGTATTTT
TRBV15	NA	TRBJ2-3	NA	16	CATLKDSPTSTDTQYF	TGTGCCACCCTTAAGGACTCCCCGACTAGCACAGATACGCAGTATTTT
TRBV7-9	TRBD1	TRBJ2-7	NA	15	CSSSLPGQKLYEQYF	TGTTCCAGCAGCCTACCGGGACAGAAGTTATACGAGCAGTACTTC
TRBV5-6	TRBD2	TRBJ2-5	NA	17	CASSLASGGRLSWTQYF	TGTGCCAGCAGCTTGGCTAGCGGGGGGCGCCTTTCGTGGACCCAGTACTTC
TRBV5-1	NA	TRBJ2-3	NA	15	CASSLSWHSTDTQYF	TGCGCCAGCAGCTTGTCATGGCACAGCACAGATACGCAGTATTTT
TRBV27	TRBD1	TRBJ2-7	NA	16	CASSPTSGQGAYEQYF	TGTGCCAGCAGTCCCACTTCGGGACAGGGCGCCTACGAGCAGTACTTC
TRBV4-3	NA	TRBJ2-2	NA	14	CASSHRLGPGELFF	TGCGCCAGCAGCCACCGCCTGGGGCCCGGGGAGCTGTTTTTT
TRBV27	TRBD2	TRBJ2-3	NA	16	CASSSGLAGVADTQYF	TGTGCCAGCAGTTCGGGACTAGCGGGAGTGGCAGATACGCAGTATTTT
TRBV27	TRBD1	TRBJ1-2	few	14	CASSYQGANYGYTF	TGTGCCAGCAGTTACCAGGGGGCCAACTATGGCTACACCTTC
TRBV4-1	NA	TRBJ1-3	NA	16	CASSQDRGRSGNTIYF	TGCGCCAGCAGCCAAGATCGGGGTCGCTCTGGAAACACCATATATTTT
TRBV4-1	NA	TRBJ1-3	NA	16	CASSQDNGGSGNTIYF	TGCGCCAGCAGCCAAGACAACGGAGGGTCTGGAAACACCATATATTTT
TRBV7-8	TRBD2	TRBJ2-5	NA	15	CASSLGGGPYETQYF	TGTGCCAGCAGCCTCGGGGGGGGGCCGTATGAGACCCAGTACTTC
TRBV7-2	TRBD2	TRBJ2-1	NA	18	CASSSPTSPNSSYNEQFF	TGTGCCAGCAGCTCCCCGACTAGCCCTAATAGCTCCTACAATGAGCAGTTCTTC
TRBV5-1	NA	TRBJ1-2	NA	15	CASSLALGHGIGYTF	TGCGCCAGCAGCTTGGCCCTGGGACACGGAATCGGCTACACCTTC
TRBV27	NA	TRBJ2-1	NA	15	CASSFIGGVYNEQFF	TGTGCCAGCAGTTTTATCGGAGGGGTATACAATGAGCAGTTCTTC
TRBV5-4	NA	TRBJ2-2	NA	14	CASREEVHTGELFF	TGTGCCAGCAGGGAGGAAGTACACACCGGGGAGCTGTTTTTT
TRBV19	TRBD1	TRBJ1-2	NA	13	CASSQQGNYGYTF	TGTGCCAGTAGTCAACAGGGGAACTATGGCTACACCTTC
TRBV5-1	NA	TRBJ1-1	few	15	CASISRMGAATEAFF	TGCGCCAGCATATCTAGGATGGGGGCGGCCACTGAAGCTTTCTTT
TRBV27	TRBD1	TRBJ2-2	NA	15	CASSRTGESTGELFF	TGTGCCAGCAGCCGAACAGGGGAGAGCACCGGGGAGCTGTTTTTT
TRBV10-2	TRBD2	TRBJ2-3	NA	16	CASSERIASGADTQYF	TGCGCCAGCAGTGAAAGAATTGCTAGCGGGGCAGATACGCAGTATTTT
TRBV28	TRBD1	TRBJ1-5	NA	14	CASSTDRINQPQHF	TGTGCCAGCAGCACGGACAGGATAAATCAGCCCCAGCATTTT
TRBV6-6	TRBD2	TRBJ2-3	NA	15	CASSYPSGGPDTQYF	TGTGCCAGCAGTTACCCTAGCGGGGGTCCCGATACGCAGTATTTT
TRBV30	TRBD2	TRBJ2-3	NA	14	CAWSGGRGTDTQYF	TGTGCCTGGAGTGGTGGGAGGGGAACAGATACGCAGTATTTT
TRBV19	NA	TRBJ1-5	NA	13	CASSRSGDQPQHF	TGTGCCAGTAGTAGATCGGGGGATCAGCCCCAGCATTTT
TRBV27	TRBD1	TRBJ1-1	NA	16	CASRRKGGSFPTEAFF	TGTGCCAGCCGAAGAAAAGGGGGCTCTTTTCCCACTGAAGCTTTCTTT
TRBV11-3	NA	TRBJ2-3	NA	16	CASSQGASGGTDTQYF	TGTGCCAGCAGCCAGGGGGCTAGCGGGGGCACAGATACGCAGTATTTT
TRBV7-6	TRBD2	TRBJ2-5	NA	15	CASSLGGSWEETQYF	TGTGCCAGCAGCTTAGGCGGGAGTTGGGAAGAGACCCAGTACTTC
TRBV7-9	NA	TRBJ2-3	NA	15	CASSLQGTITDTQYF	TGTGCCAGCAGTCTCCAGGGGACAATAACAGATACGCAGTATTTT